The 23 T cell receptor beta chains listed next were all sequenced from one sample in a study of OX40 agonist ivuxolimab in advanced cancers. Sequencing was performed with immunoSEQ multiplex PCR; in TCRdb, only in-frame clones are kept and a portion is missing. The table has roughly 64,000 clones, around nine tenths seen once. The sequenced sample was CD4+ or CD8+ T cells sorted from blood, obtained in a trial of the OX40 agonist ivuxolimab. These receptors all come from an adult with an advanced solid tumor such as melanoma, head and neck, liver or kidney cancer.

This sequence joins TRBV28 and TRBJ1-5, with D hard to call. With 6 bases removed from V and 7 bases from J, the gap between germline ends came to 13 bases. Germline CDR1 MDHEN, CDR2 SYDVKM. There are 13 residues in the CDR3. CDR3 nucleotide sequence: TGTGCCAGCAGAGGTGAGGCGCAACAGCCCCAGCATTTT. This encodes CASRGEAQQPQHF.

The V gene is TRBV10-3, the J gene TRBJ2-1, with 14 bases aligning to TRBD2. The trim removed 4 bases at V and 7 bases at J, leaving 9 bases unmatched. The length of the CDR3 is 17 residues. Germline V gives CDR1 ENHRY, CDR2 SYGVKD. The CDR3 here is CAISGERTSGRRNEQFF. The CDR3 coding sequence is TGTGCCATCAGTGGGGAAAGGACTAGCGGGAGGCGGAATGAGCAGTTCTTC.

The chain joins TRBV5-4 to TRBJ1-2, with D uncertain. From germline, CDR1 is SGHNT and CDR2 YYREEE (reference sequence). The CDR3 consists of 12 residues. With 0 bases removed from V and 5 bases from J, the gap between germline ends came to 5 bases. Here the CDR3 reads CASSLDRYGYTF. CDR3 in DNA: TGTGCCAGCAGCTTGGACAGATATGGCTACACCTTC.

This chain joins TRBV5-1 and TRBJ2-5; weak D call: TRBD1 (6 bases). Germline V gene sequence: CDR1 SGHRS, CDR2 YFSETQ. V was cut by 0 bases and J by 4 bases, with 10 bases left in between. The CDR3 spans 14 residues. Here the CDR3 reads CASSLDRARETQYF. The CDR3 DNA reads TGCGCCAGCAGCTTGGACAGGGCTCGAGAGACCCAGTACTTC.

This chain connects TRBV5-1 to TRBJ2-5, with 8 bases aligning to TRBD1. The junction had 3 bases not matched to a gene; V was cut back by 0 bases and J by 5 bases. This CDR3 comprises 14 residues. CDR1 and CDR2 from the germline V gene are SGHRS and YFSETQ. The CDR3 sequence is CASSLGRGLETQYF. As DNA, the CDR3 is TGCGCCAGCAGCTTGGGCAGGGGGCTCGAGACCCAGTACTTC.

DNA of the CDR3: TGTGCCAGCAGCCAAGATCGGACGGGACGGATAATCTCTGGAAACACCATATATTTT. Translation gives CASSQDRTGRIISGNTIYF. The chain carries TRBV14 and TRBJ1-3; D may be TRBD1 (5 bases). This CDR3 spans 19 amino acids. Trimming took off 0 bases at V and 0 bases at J, with 18 bases between the two ends. Germline lookup yields CDR1 SGHDN and CDR2 FVKESK.

The rearrangement links TRBV19 to TRBJ1-1; 8 positions match TRBD1. Germline-derived CDR1 and CDR2 are LNHDA and SQIVND (reference sequence). The V segment lost 1 base and the J segment 5 bases; nucleotides outside the gene matches: 12. The CDR3 sequence is 17 residues long. The CDR3 sequence: CASSIAEGDRRGTEAFF. The CDR3 bases are TGTGCCAGTAGTATAGCGGAAGGGGACAGGAGGGGAACTGAAGCTTTCTTT. The full variable domain, rest sourced from reference TRBV19 and TRBJ1-1, is DGGITQSPKYLFRKEGQNVTLSCEQNLNHDAMYWYRQDPGQGLRLIYYSQIVNDFQKGDIAEGYSVSREKKESFPLTVTSAQKNPTAFYLCASSIAEGDRRGTEAFFGQGTRLTVV.

The CDR3, as DNA: TGTGCCAGCAGTCCACAGTTGAACACTGAAGCTTTCTTT. This translates into CASSPQLNTEAFF. This chain connects TRBV27 to TRBJ1-1; D gene uncertain. The V and J ends lost 5 bases and 0 bases respectively, with 7 bases between them. The CDR3 contains 13 residues. The germline CDR1 and CDR2 sequences are MNHEY and SMNVEV (reference sequence).

The chain has TRBV9 and TRBJ1-3, with D maybe TRBD1 (5 bases). CDR1 is SGDLS and CDR2 is YYNGEE in the germline V gene. Trimming pared 2 bases from V and 4 bases from J, leaving 13 bases between. The CDR3 length is 15 residues. The CDR3 DNA is TGTGCCAGCAGCGTCACCGGGACGTTCGGAAACACCATATATTTT. It specifies CASSVTGTFGNTIYF. The full variable domain, rest sourced from reference TRBV9 and TRBJ1-3, is DSGVTQTPKHLITATGQRVTLRCSPRSGDLSVYWYQQSLDQGLQFLIQYYNGEERAKGNILERFSAQQFPDLHSELNLSSLELGDSALYFCASSVTGTFGNTIYFGEGSWLTVV.

This chain joins TRBV5-5 and TRBJ2-7; D is undetermined. CDR3 length: 13 amino acids. Looked up from germline, CDR1 is SGHKS and CDR2 is YYEKEE (reference sequence). V shed 4 bases and J shed 5 bases, with 13 bases lying between them. CDR3 in DNA: TGTGCCAGCAGCCGCCGGTTGGACCACGAGCAGTACTTC. It is translated as CASSRRLDHEQYF.

The rearrangement links TRBV2 to TRBJ1-5; D gene ambiguous. V dropped 4 bases and J dropped 6 bases, with 16 bases sitting between them. The length of the CDR3 is 15 residues. Germline loops: CDR1 SNHLY, CDR2 FYNNEI. CDR3 coding DNA: TGTGCCAGCAGTGTTGAATGGCTAGAGGGTCAGCCCCAGCATTTT. Amino acids: CASSVEWLEGQPQHF.

V and J are TRBV19 and TRBJ1-5; D gene unclear. This CDR3 spans 15 amino acids. The V and J ends lost 2 bases and 2 bases respectively, with 10 bases between them. Germline V gene data show CDR1 as LNHDA and CDR2 as SQIVND (reference sequence). The CDR3: CASSIPRMGNQPQHF. In DNA form, the CDR3 reads TGTGCCAGTAGTATACCGCGAATGGGCAATCAGCCCCAGCATTTT.

The chain employs TRBV5-6 and TRBJ1-1; 7 bases are shared with TRBD1. CDR1 and CDR2 (germline): SGHDT, YYEEEE. This CDR3 is built from 14 residues. V lost 6 bases, J lost 1 base, and 6 bases stayed unmatched. The CDR3 loop reads CASTFRDRNTEAFF. The CDR3 region has the DNA TGTGCCAGCACCTTCCGGGACAGGAACACTGAAGCTTTCTTT.

Only a few counts were recorded for this clone. The chain carries TRBV19 and TRBJ1-5, with D unclear. Trimming shortened V by 4 bases and J by 5 bases, and 9 bases separated the two germline ends. CDR1 LNHDA and CDR2 SQIVND come from the germline V gene (reference sequence). The CDR3 consists of 13 residues. The CDR3 loop reads CASSKQLYQPQHF. The DNA for the CDR3 is TGTGCCAGTAGTAAACAGTTATATCAGCCCCAGCATTTT. Full variable domain (missing parts from reference TRBV19 and TRBJ1-5): DGGITQSPKYLFRKEGQNVTLSCEQNLNHDAMYWYRQDPGQGLRLIYYSQIVNDFQKGDIAEGYSVSREKKESFPLTVTSAQKNPTAFYLCASSKQLYQPQHFGDGTRLSIL.

Regarding this clone: The junction departs from the called germline gene at one end, perhaps through a read error. V and J are TRBV7-2 and TRBJ2-7, with D unresolved. Germline CDR1 reads SGHTA; CDR2 reads FQGNSA. The CDR3 spans 11 residues. The CDR3 bases are TGTGCCAGCAGCTTAGCATACGAGCAGTGCTTC. The encoded protein is CASSLAYEQCF.

The chain couples TRBV19 to TRBJ2-7; perhaps TRBD1 as D (6 bases). The germline V and J ends were trimmed by 5 bases and 4 bases, with 18 bases remaining between them. The CDR3 is 15 residues long. Germline CDR1 and CDR2: LNHDA and SQIVND (reference sequence). The CDR3 sequence: CASSPHRDTRYEQYF. The CDR3 DNA sequence: TGTGCCAGTAGTCCTCACAGGGACACAAGGTACGAGCAGTACTTC.

This chain uses TRBV19 with TRBJ1-3; possibly TRBD1 for D (6 bases). CDR1 LNHDA and CDR2 SQIVND come from the germline V gene (reference sequence). CDR3 length equals 14 residues. With 6 bases removed from V and 4 bases from J, the gap between germline ends came to 13 bases. The CDR3 loop is CASRARGAGNTIYF. The CDR3 bases are TGTGCCAGTAGAGCCAGGGGAGCCGGAAACACCATATATTTT.

This sequence joins TRBV6-5 and TRBJ2-3, with D uncertain. This CDR3 has 15 residues. V was trimmed by 0 bases and J by 5 bases, leaving 12 bases between them. Per germline, CDR1 MNHEY and CDR2 SVGAGI. CDR3 nucleotide sequence: TGTGCCAGCAGTTACTCGAGCAAAGGAAGAGATACGCAGTATTTT. Its translation is CASSYSSKGRDTQYF.

The chain joins TRBV7-8 to TRBJ2-7; TRBD2 is a possible D gene (5 bases). Per germline, CDR1 SGHVS and CDR2 FQNEAQ. There are 15 residues in the CDR3. Trimming shortened V by 5 bases and J by 1 base, and 15 bases separated the two germline ends. CDR3 coding DNA: TGTGCCAGCAGCCATGGGTCGGGGTCATCCTACGAGCAGTACTTC. Residues: CASSHGSGSSYEQYF. Full variable domain (outside the CDR3, taken from reference TRBV7-8 and TRBJ2-7): GAGVSQSPRYKVAKRGQDVALRCDPISGHVSLFWYQQALGQGPEFLTYFQNEAQLDKSGLPSDRFFAERPEGSVSTLKIQRTQQEDSAVYLCASSHGSGSSYEQYFGPGTRLTVT.

Written as DNA, the CDR3 is TGTGCCATTCAGGACAATAGGGACAATGAGCAGTTCTTC. Protein: CAIQDNRDNEQFF. The V gene is TRBV10-3, the J gene TRBJ2-1; D perhaps matches TRBD1 (5 bases). Germline values: CDR1 ENHRY, CDR2 SYGVKD. V lost 9 bases, J lost 5 bases, and 14 bases lay in between. CDR3 length: 13 amino acids.

This rearrangement joins TRBV10-3 to TRBJ2-3, with TRBD2 as a possible D gene (5 bases). The CDR3 runs to 15 residues. Trimming stripped 8 bases from V and 6 bases from J, with 21 bases between. Germline loops: CDR1 ENHRY, CDR2 SYGVKD. CDR3 nucleotide sequence: TGTGCCATCGCGCCGAGGGCCGCGAATGCGGATACGCAGTATTTT. The encoded protein is CAIAPRAANADTQYF.

V is TRBV4-1 and J is TRBJ2-2; D uncertain. The CDR3 length is 13 residues. V lost 4 bases, J lost 4 bases, and 7 bases lay in between. Germline lookup yields CDR1 MGHRA and CDR2 YSYEKL. The CDR3: CASSLYGTGELFF. CDR3 DNA sequence: TGCGCCAGCAGCCTCTATGGCACCGGGGAGCTGTTTTTT.

This chain uses TRBV5-6 with TRBJ1-4; 8 bases are a match to TRBD1. The trim removed 3 bases at V and 2 bases at J, leaving 3 bases unmatched. The CDR3 covers 15 residues. Germline CDR1 and CDR2: SGHDT and YYEEEE. CDR3 sequence reads: CASSYRGATNEKLFF. CDR3 in DNA: TGTGCCAGCAGCTACAGGGGGGCGACTAATGAAAAACTGTTTTTT.